A selection of T cell receptor beta chains follows, all from one sample in a study of T cells after posttransplantation cyclophosphamide. Only in-frame clones appear in the TCRdb table, and some are missing; sequencing was by immunoSEQ multiplex PCR. Observed in the sample are over 35,000 clones, none of them singletons. Sequenced input: PBMCs. The receptors originated from a man aged 50-59 years in good health, CMV-negative, and a related stem cell transplant donor. CDR3s include the opening cysteine and the closing phenylalanine or tryptophan. A D gene is named only where the DNA matches it firmly. Not every row has a clone size; where given, it reads once, few, many or a size class.

j_call: TRBJ1-4; d_call: .; v_call: TRBV5-8; clone_size: many; cdr3_aa: CASSPRGFPTNEKLFF; cdr3_nt: TGTGCCAGCAGCCCACGAGGGTTTCCGACTAATGAAAAACTGTTTTTT
j_call: TRBJ2-1; d_call: .; v_call: TRBV12-5; clone_size: many; cdr3_aa: CASGLVLIGRHSYNEQFF; cdr3_nt: TGTGCTAGTGGTTTGGTACTGATTGGGAGGCACTCCTACAATGAGCAGTTCTTC
j_call: TRBJ1-2; d_call: TRBD1; v_call: TRBV2; clone_size: many; cdr3_aa: CASSRTGGDGYTF; cdr3_nt: TGTGCCAGCAGTCGGACAGGGGGTGATGGCTACACCTTC
j_call: TRBJ2-3; d_call: .; v_call: TRBV7-9; clone_size: many; cdr3_aa: CASSLVSTSDTQYF; cdr3_nt: TGTGCCAGCAGCTTAGTCTCTACGTCGGATACGCAGTATTTT
j_call: TRBJ2-7; d_call: .; v_call: TRBV18; clone_size: many; cdr3_aa: CASSPGLGLWASYEQYF; cdr3_nt: TGTGCCAGCTCACCGGGACTGGGATTGTGGGCCTCCTACGAGCAGTACTTC
j_call: TRBJ2-4; d_call: .; v_call: TRBV6-6; clone_size: many; cdr3_aa: CASSYRQGLAKNIQYF; cdr3_nt: TGTGCCAGCAGTTATAGGCAGGGTCTAGCCAAAAACATTCAGTACTTC
j_call: TRBJ2-1; d_call: .; v_call: TRBV7-9; clone_size: many; cdr3_aa: CASSLAAGNEQFF; cdr3_nt: TGTGCCAGCAGCTTAGCGGCGGGCAATGAGCAGTTCTTC
j_call: TRBJ2-3; d_call: TRBD2; v_call: TRBV18; clone_size: .; cdr3_aa: CASSPRLAGADTQYF; cdr3_nt: TGTGCCAGCTCACCACGACTAGCGGGGGCAGATACGCAGTATTTT
j_call: TRBJ2-5; d_call: TRBD2; v_call: TRBV4-3; clone_size: many; cdr3_aa: CASSQDIAGGYQETQYF; cdr3_nt: TGCGCCAGCAGCCAGGATATAGCGGGGGGGTACCAAGAGACCCAGTACTTC
j_call: TRBJ2-7; d_call: TRBD1; v_call: TRBV6-1; clone_size: many; cdr3_aa: CASSGDRGYEQYF; cdr3_nt: TGTGCCAGCAGTGGGGACAGGGGCTACGAGCAGTACTTC
j_call: TRBJ1-2; d_call: TRBD1; v_call: TRBV6-1; clone_size: many; cdr3_aa: CASSDIGRGPNYGYTF; cdr3_nt: TGTGCCAGCAGTGATATCGGGAGGGGGCCCAACTATGGCTACACCTTC
j_call: TRBJ1-2; d_call: .; v_call: TRBV14; clone_size: .; cdr3_aa: CASSQSPPGTNYGYTF; cdr3_nt: TGTGCCAGCAGCCAATCCCCCCCAGGAACGAACTATGGCTACACCTTC
j_call: TRBJ2-5; d_call: TRBD1; v_call: TRBV11-2; clone_size: many; cdr3_aa: CASSPPTDRAQTQYF; cdr3_nt: TGTGCCAGCAGCCCCCCGACGGACAGGGCTCAGACCCAGTACTTC
j_call: TRBJ2-1; d_call: TRBD2; v_call: TRBV5-8; clone_size: medium-sized; cdr3_aa: CASSLGEASGRYYNEQFF; cdr3_nt: TGTGCCAGCAGCTTGGGAGAGGCGAGCGGGAGGTACTACAATGAGCAGTTCTTC
j_call: TRBJ1-2; d_call: TRBD1; v_call: TRBV7-9; clone_size: many; cdr3_aa: CASSPGTGRGYGYTF; cdr3_nt: TGTGCCAGCAGCCCAGGGACAGGACGAGGCTATGGCTACACCTTC
j_call: TRBJ2-1; d_call: .; v_call: TRBV13; clone_size: many; cdr3_aa: CASSSPGDHNEQFF; cdr3_nt: TGTGCCAGCAGCTCCCCCGGGGATCACAATGAGCAGTTCTTC
j_call: TRBJ2-7; d_call: TRBD2; v_call: TRBV10-3; clone_size: few; cdr3_aa: CAIRESGAGGTYEQYF; cdr3_nt: TGTGCCATCAGGGAGTCGGGGGCGGGGGGTACCTACGAGCAGTACTTC
j_call: TRBJ2-3; d_call: TRBD2; v_call: TRBV13; clone_size: .; cdr3_aa: CASSFGERGLVTDTQYF; cdr3_nt: TGTGCCAGCAGCTTCGGCGAGCGGGGTTTGGTCACAGATACGCAGTATTTT
j_call: TRBJ2-7; d_call: TRBD1; v_call: TRBV6-5; clone_size: many; cdr3_aa: CASSQQGSSYEQYF; cdr3_nt: TGTGCCAGCAGCCAACAGGGGAGCTCCTACGAGCAGTACTTC
j_call: TRBJ1-2; d_call: .; v_call: TRBV18; clone_size: many; cdr3_aa: CASSGDSAYGYTF; cdr3_nt: TGTGCCAGCTCAGGCGACAGTGCCTATGGCTACACCTTC
j_call: TRBJ1-2; d_call: .; v_call: TRBV28; clone_size: many; cdr3_aa: CASTDSTYGYTF; cdr3_nt: TGTGCCAGCACCGACTCCACTTATGGCTACACCTTC
j_call: TRBJ1-3; d_call: TRBD1; v_call: TRBV9; clone_size: .; cdr3_aa: CASSYLDRAFSGNTIYF; cdr3_nt: TGTGCCAGCAGCTATTTGGACAGGGCCTTCTCTGGAAACACCATATATTTT
j_call: TRBJ1-6; d_call: .; v_call: TRBV27; clone_size: many; cdr3_aa: CASSLSGGTDVNSPLHF; cdr3_nt: TGTGCCAGCAGTTTATCAGGTGGGACTGATGTTAATTCACCCCTCCACTTT
j_call: TRBJ1-2; d_call: TRBD1; v_call: TRBV28; clone_size: .; cdr3_aa: CASSWTGTGPYGYTF; cdr3_nt: TGTGCCAGCAGTTGGACCGGGACAGGGCCTTATGGCTACACCTTC
j_call: TRBJ2-1; d_call: TRBD2; v_call: TRBV7-9; clone_size: many; cdr3_aa: CASSLEVLAGGFNEQFF; cdr3_nt: TGTGCCAGCAGCTTAGAAGTCCTAGCGGGAGGGTTCAATGAGCAGTTCTTC
j_call: TRBJ2-7; d_call: .; v_call: TRBV13; clone_size: many; cdr3_aa: CASSSGDEGPYEQYF; cdr3_nt: TGTGCCAGCAGTTCTGGAGACGAGGGCCCCTACGAGCAGTACTTC